This is a list of T cell receptor beta chains from one sample in a study of blood T cell repertoires in COVID-19. Measured with immunoSEQ multiplex PCR; TCRdb has only the in-frame clones, and not every one. The table shows just under 90,000 clones, with about 91% occurring only once. The sample consisted of peripheral blood. These receptor sequences come from a man aged 55 to 69 with acute or convalescent COVID-19. The CDR3 runs from the conserved cysteine through the conserved F or W. A D gene is named only where the DNA matches it firmly. Some rows mark clone size as missing; the rest say once, few, many or name a class of expanded clone.

NA | TRBJ1-6 | TRBD1 | TRBV5-1 | TGCGCCAGCAGCTTACGGGGGACAGGGGATGATTCACCCCTCCACTTT | CASSLRGTGDDSPLHF
NA | TRBJ1-2 | TRBD1 | TRBV5-1 | TGCGCCAGCAGCACAGGGACAGCTCCGGCCGCCAACTATGGCTACACCTTC | CASSTGTAPAANYGYTF
NA | TRBJ2-5 | NA | TRBV6-5 | TGTGCCAGCAGTACAGGGTCCATCCAAGAGACCCAGTACTTC | CASSTGSIQETQYF
NA | TRBJ2-7 | TRBD2 | TRBV30 | TGTGCCTGCCGACTAGCAAACGAGCAGTACTTC | CACRLANEQYF
NA | TRBJ1-2 | TRBD1 | TRBV9 | TGTGCCAGCAGCGTCGAGGGACAGGGGGCTAGCTACACCTTC | CASSVEGQGASYTF
once | TRBJ1-1 | TRBD1 | TRBV5-1 | TGCGCCAGCAGCTTGGGGACAGGGGCTCGGAACACTGAAGCTTTCTTT | CASSLGTGARNTEAFF
NA | TRBJ1-2 | TRBD1 | TRBV30 | TGTGCCTGGAGTAAGGGACAGGCTCGGAACTACACCTTC | CAWSKGQARNYTF
NA | TRBJ1-5 | TRBD1 | TRBV7-9 | TGTGCCAGCAGCCCCTCCGCAGGGGGCCAGCCCCAGCATTTT | CASSPSAGGQPQHF
once | TRBJ2-2 | TRBD2 | TRBV11-3 | TGTGCCAGCAGCGTAAGGGGGACTAGGGGCCCCGGGGAGCTGTTTTTT | CASSVRGTRGPGELFF
NA | TRBJ1-5 | NA | TRBV2 | TGTGCCAGCAGTGAATTAGGAGGGTTTCAGCCCCAGCATTTT | CASSELGGFQPQHF
NA | TRBJ1-2 | TRBD1 | TRBV13 | TGTGCCAGCAGCATTGACAGGGGGCGCGCGTCCCCCCCCGATGGCTACACCTTC | CASSIDRGRASPPDGYTF
few | TRBJ1-2 | NA | TRBV29-1 | TGCAGCGACCTCGAGGATTATGGCTACACCTTC | CSDLEDYGYTF
NA | TRBJ2-7 | TRBD1 | TRBV11-2 | TGTGCCAGCAGCACCCGGACAGGGGGCGCGGGAGAGCAGTACTTC | CASSTRTGGAGEQYF
NA | TRBJ2-5 | NA | TRBV19 | TGTGCCAGTAGTATTACTCACAGTCAGGAGACCCAGTACTTC | CASSITHSQETQYF
NA | TRBJ2-5 | TRBD1 | TRBV6-5 | TGTGCCAGCAGTTACTCCGGACAGGGGCCGGAGACCCAGTACTTC | CASSYSGQGPETQYF